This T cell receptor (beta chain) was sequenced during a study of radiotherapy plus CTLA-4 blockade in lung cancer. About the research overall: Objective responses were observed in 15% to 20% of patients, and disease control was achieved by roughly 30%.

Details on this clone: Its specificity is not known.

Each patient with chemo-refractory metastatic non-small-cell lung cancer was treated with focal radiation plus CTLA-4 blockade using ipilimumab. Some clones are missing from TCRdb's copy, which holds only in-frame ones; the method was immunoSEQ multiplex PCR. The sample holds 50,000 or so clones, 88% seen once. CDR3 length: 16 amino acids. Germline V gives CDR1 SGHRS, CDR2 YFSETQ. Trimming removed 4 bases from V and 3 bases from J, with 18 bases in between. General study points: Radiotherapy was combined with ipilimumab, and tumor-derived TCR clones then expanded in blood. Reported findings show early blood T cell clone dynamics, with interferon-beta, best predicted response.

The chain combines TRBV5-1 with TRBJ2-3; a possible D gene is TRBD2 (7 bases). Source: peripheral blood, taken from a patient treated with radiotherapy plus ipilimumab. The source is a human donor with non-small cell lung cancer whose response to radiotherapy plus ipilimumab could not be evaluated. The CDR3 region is CASSQGGGRVTDTQYF. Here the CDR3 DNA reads TGCGCCAGCAGCCAAGGGGGGGGGAGAGTAACAGATACGCAGTATTTT.